The clone carrying this T cell receptor (beta chain) was observed at least ten times. Via MiXCR, TCRdb re-called the RT-PCR reads, giving one row per CDR3 protein. This table has about 700,000 distinct CDR3 sequences, more than 13% appearing once. This CDR3 comprises 14 residues. V lost 6 bases to trimming and J lost 4 bases; unmatched junction nucleotides: 4. The gene calls are TRBV12-3 or TRBV12-4 and TRBJ1-4, with 8 bases that match TRBD1. Sample: memory CD4+ T cells from blood. This TCR was recovered from a female donor in good health, serving as a healthy control. The CDR3 sequence is CASRHRGSNEKLFF. The CDR3 DNA is TGTGCCAGCAGACACAGGGGGAGTAATGAAAAACTGTTTTTT.